This entry describes one T cell receptor (beta chain). Germline assignment: CDR1 LNHDA and CDR2 SQIVND (reference sequence). V dropped 7 bases and J dropped 2 bases, with 14 bases sitting between them. This CDR3 comprises 14 residues. Profiling relied on immunoSEQ multiplex PCR, and the TCRdb table lists in-frame clones only, not all of them. The sample holds tens of thousands of clones, 93% seen once. The chain has TRBV19 and TRBJ1-1; D might be TRBD1 (5 bases). The sequenced sample consisted of PBMCs. The clonotype originates from a man aged 40-49 years with rheumatoid arthritis. CDR3: CASKRWDGNTEAFF. The DNA for the CDR3 is TGTGCCAGTAAAAGGTGGGACGGAAACACTGAAGCTTTCTTT. Variable domain in full (rest from reference TRBV19 and TRBJ1-1): DGGITQSPKYLFRKEGQNVTLSCEQNLNHDAMYWYRQDPGQGLRLIYYSQIVNDFQKGDIAEGYSVSREKKESFPLTVTSAQKNPTAFYLCASKRWDGNTEAFFGQGTRLTVV.